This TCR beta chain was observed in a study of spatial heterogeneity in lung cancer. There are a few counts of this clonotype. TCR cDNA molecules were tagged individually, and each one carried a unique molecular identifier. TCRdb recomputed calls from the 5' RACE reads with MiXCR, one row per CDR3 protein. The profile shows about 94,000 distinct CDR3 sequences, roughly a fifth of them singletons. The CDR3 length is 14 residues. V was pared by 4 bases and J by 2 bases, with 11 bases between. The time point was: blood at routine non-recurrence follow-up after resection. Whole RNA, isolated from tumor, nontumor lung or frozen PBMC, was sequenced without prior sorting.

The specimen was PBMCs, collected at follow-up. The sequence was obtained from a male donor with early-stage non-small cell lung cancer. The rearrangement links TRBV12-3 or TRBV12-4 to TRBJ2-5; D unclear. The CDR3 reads CASSSPHSQETQYF. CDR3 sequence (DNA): TGTGCCAGCAGTTCACCCCACAGTCAAGAGACCCAGTACTTC.